This TCR beta chain was sequenced for a study of spatial heterogeneity in lung cancer. As for the study in general: Raw-read counts averaged over ten per unique TCR and UMI combination.

The sample holds many counts of this clonotype. A library prepared for alpha chains yielded this beta chain as an off-target read; its size is of little meaning. Time point of the sample: sample taken at primary tumor resection. Donors were some 72 untreated early-stage non-small cell lung cancer patients. Tumor, nontumor lung or frozen PBMC supplied whole RNA that was sequenced unsorted. TCRdb recomputed calls from the 5' RACE reads with MiXCR, one row per CDR3 protein. The table includes around 6,000 distinct CDR3 sequences, around 12% detected once. This sequence originates from a human donor with early-stage non-small cell lung cancer. The sample was lung tissue, taken at surgery.

The CDR3 loop reads CASRTVTATYNEQFF. The CDR3 bases are TGCGCCAGCAGAACTGTGACAGCAACCTACAATGAGCAGTTCTTC. The rearrangement links TRBV5-1 to TRBJ2-1, with a weak D call TRBD1 (5 bases). CDR1 is SGHRS, CDR2 YFSETQ, per germline. The CDR3 is 15 residues long. Trimming took off 5 bases at V and 2 bases at J, with 14 bases between the two ends.